The 28 T cell receptor beta chains listed next were all sequenced from one sample in a study of blood T cell repertoires in COVID-19. The repertoire was sequenced with immunoSEQ multiplex PCR; TCRdb's copy has only in-frame clones and lacks some. The table has 250,000 to 350,000 clones, over 75% seen once. Material for sequencing was peripheral blood. The receptors come from a human donor with COVID-19, enrolled during active disease. The donor label of this sample is uncertain.

This clone was seen only once. The gene calls are TRBV6-5 and TRBJ2-4; the D gene is possibly TRBD2 (5 bases). The ends were cut back, 4 bases at V and 8 bases at J, with 15 bases in the middle. This CDR3 region has 14 residues. Germline loops: CDR1 MNHEY, CDR2 SVGAGI. This chain's CDR3 is CASSSPTEVYIQYF. CDR3 nucleotides: TGTGCCAGCAGTTCCCCGACGGAGGTCTACATTCAGTACTTC.

The rearrangement links TRBV27 to TRBJ1-5; TRBD1 might be the D (6 bases). The CDR3 contains 15 residues. V dropped 4 bases and J dropped 4 bases, with 14 bases sitting between them. Germline-derived CDR1 and CDR2 are MNHEY and SMNVEV (reference sequence). The DNA for the CDR3 is TGTGCCAGCAGTTGGTCCTCCCAGGGGAATCAGCCCCAGCATTTT. Translating gives CASSWSSQGNQPQHF.

The chain couples TRBV10-2 to TRBJ2-3; 10 bases are a match to TRBD2. CDR3 length: 16 amino acids. Per germline, CDR1 WSHSY and CDR2 SAAADI. V was clipped by 5 bases and J by 2 bases; unmatched bases: 7. In DNA form, the CDR3 reads TGCGCCAGCAGTCGTGACCTAGCGGGAGCCACAGATACGCAGTATTTT. Encoded protein: CASSRDLAGATDTQYF.

The V and J genes are TRBV7-2 and TRBJ1-5; the D is unclear. This CDR3 spans 15 amino acids. The germline V and J ends were trimmed by 5 bases and 6 bases, with 17 bases remaining between them. CDR1 is SGHTA and CDR2 is FQGNSA in the germline V gene. DNA of the CDR3: TGTGCCAGCAGCCCCACCCGGCAGGCCCCTCAGCCCCAGCATTTT. Translating it yields CASSPTRQAPQPQHF.

The chain uses TRBV19 and TRBJ1-5; D ambiguous. The CDR3 is 13 residues long. The germline V gene has CDR1 LNHDA and CDR2 SQIVND (reference sequence). Trimming took off 6 bases at V and 9 bases at J, with 15 bases between the two ends. Here the CDR3 reads CASSVRSGGPQHF. The DNA for the CDR3 is TGTGCCAGTAGCGTAAGGAGCGGCGGGCCCCAGCATTTT.

This chain connects TRBV18 to TRBJ2-2; perhaps TRBD1 as D (6 bases). Looked up from germline, CDR1 is KGHSH and CDR2 is LQKENI. The CDR3 has 15 amino acids. Trimming left V 4 bases short and J 6 bases short, with 15 bases between. Here the CDR3 DNA reads TGTGCCAGCTCACTAAACAGGGAGTTGGCCGGGGAGCTGTTTTTT. Translating it yields CASSLNRELAGELFF.

The sample holds one count of this clone. V usage is TRBV6-5 and J usage is TRBJ1-1; 7 positions match TRBD1. From germline, CDR1 is MNHEY and CDR2 SVGAGI. This CDR3 has 12 residues. Trimming removed 5 bases from V and 8 bases from J; junction bases left unmatched: 5. The CDR3 is CASSRQGGEAFF. CDR3 nucleotides: TGTGCCAGCAGTCGACAGGGCGGAGAAGCTTTCTTT.

The chain combines TRBV5-1 with TRBJ1-1, with D unresolved. The CDR3 contains 14 residues. Trimming took off 4 bases at V and 1 base at J, with 11 bases between the two ends. CDR1 and CDR2 (germline): SGHRS, YFSETQ. The CDR3 nucleotides read TGCGCCAGCAGCCCATCAGCAGGGAACACTGAAGCTTTCTTT. Its protein is CASSPSAGNTEAFF.

The gene calls are TRBV7-2 and TRBJ2-7, with D uncertain. The germline V gene has CDR1 SGHTA and CDR2 FQGNSA. The CDR3 runs 15 residues. The V end lost 2 bases, the J end lost 0 bases, and 11 bases lay between the germline ends. In DNA, the CDR3 is TGTGCCAGCAGCTTAATCAGTACCACCTCCTACGAGCAGTACTTC. This gives the protein CASSLISTTSYEQYF. Full variable domain (rest looked up from reference TRBV7-2 and TRBJ2-7): GAGVSQSPSNKVTEKGKDVELRCDPISGHTALYWYRQSLGQGLEFLIYFQGNSAPDKSGLPSDRFSAERTGGSVSTLTIQRTQQEDSAVYLCASSLISTTSYEQYFGPGTRLTVT.

This clone was seen once. The rearrangement uses TRBV5-4 and TRBJ2-1; D not certain. This CDR3 region has 13 residues. Germline CDR1 reads SGHNT; CDR2 reads YYREEE (reference sequence). The V end lost 0 bases, the J end lost 8 bases, and 9 bases lay between the germline ends. CDR3 bases: TGTGCCAGCAGCTTGGACGGCCGGGATGAGCAGTTCTTC. This encodes CASSLDGRDEQFF.

The CDR3 sequence is CASSLTGYGYTF. CDR3 DNA: TGTGCCAGCAGCCTCACAGGTTACGGCTACACCTTC. The genes are TRBV7-9 and TRBJ1-2, with TRBD1 as a possible D gene (5 bases). V was shortened by 5 bases and J by 8 bases, with 12 bases between the two germline ends. There are 12 residues in the CDR3. The germline V gene encodes CDR1 SEHNR and CDR2 FQNEAQ (reference sequence).

This clone was recorded only once. CDR3: CASTLGQIYGYTF. DNA of the CDR3: TGTGCCAGCACCCTGGGACAGATCTATGGCTACACCTTC. J is TRBJ1-2 and V is TRBV21-1; the table gives TRBD1 as D, unverified against the DNA. TRBV21-1 is annotated as a pseudogene. The CDR3 has 13 amino acids.

This sequence joins TRBV3-1 (or the pseudogene TRBV3-2) and TRBJ2-7; 13 nucleotides agree with TRBD2. The germline V gene encodes CDR1 LGHDT and CDR2 YNNKEL (reference sequence). This CDR3 contains 15 residues. With V trimmed by 4 bases and J by 2 bases, 2 bases remained unmatched. CDR3 sequence reads: CASSPGLAGAYEQYF. In DNA, the CDR3 is TGTGCCAGCAGCCCCGGACTAGCGGGAGCCTACGAGCAGTACTTC.

This chain links TRBV9 with TRBJ1-4, with a tentative D call TRBD1 (6 bases). Germline values: CDR1 SGDLS, CDR2 YYNGEE. The germline V and J ends were trimmed by 2 bases and 8 bases, with 13 bases remaining between them. The CDR3 extends over 14 amino acids. CDR3 in amino acids: CASSVQGNGEKLFF. The CDR3 nucleotides read TGTGCCAGCAGCGTCCAGGGGAATGGGGAAAAACTGTTTTTT.

This chain links TRBV5-6 with TRBJ2-3, with 7 positions matching TRBD1. The CDR3 sequence is 11 residues long. Germline V lookup: CDR1 SGHDT, CDR2 YYEEEE. After removal of 4 bases from V and 13 bases from J, the junction contained 6 bases not matched to a gene. CDR3 nucleotides: TGTGCCAGCAGCCAATCGGACAGGAAGTATTTT. Its translation is CASSQSDRKYF.

The J gene is TRBJ2-5, the V gene TRBV12-3 or TRBV12-4; D is perhaps TRBD2 (5 bases). This CDR3 has 12 residues. V lost 5 bases to trimming and J lost 10 bases, with 14 bases between them. The CDR3 spells CASSTDAGVQYF. The DNA for the CDR3 is TGTGCCAGCAGTACTGACGCCGGGGTCCAGTACTTC.

This clone is a singleton in its sample. The chain links TRBV18 to TRBJ1-2, with D unclear. V was trimmed by 2 bases and J by 1 base, leaving 5 bases between them. CDR3 length: 13 residues. Germline V gene data show CDR1 as KGHSH and CDR2 as LQKENI. The CDR3 coding sequence is TGTGCCAGCTCACCAGCCAGTAACTATGGCTACACCTTC. This encodes CASSPASNYGYTF.

This clone was counted between two and nine times. This chain links TRBV5-6 with TRBJ1-5; possible D gene TRBD1, 6 bases. CDR1 is SGHDT, CDR2 YYEEEE, per germline. V was trimmed by 3 bases and J by 11 bases, leaving 15 bases between them. The CDR3 is 13 residues long. CDR3 protein: CASSSGQTVAQHF. The CDR3 DNA follows: TGTGCCAGCAGCTCCGGACAGACCGTAGCCCAGCATTTT.

V usage is TRBV6-5 and J usage is TRBJ1-5; the match to TRBD1 covers 7 bases. Germline CDR1 MNHEY, CDR2 SVGAGI. Germline trimming cut 6 bases from V and 4 bases from J; bases unmatched to any gene: 9. There are 15 residues in the CDR3. CDR3 in amino acids: CASRPWTGGNQPQHF. CDR3 DNA sequence: TGTGCCAGCAGGCCCTGGACAGGAGGTAATCAGCCCCAGCATTTT.

The J gene is TRBJ2-1, the V gene TRBV19, with 9 bases lining up with TRBD2. Germline CDR1 reads LNHDA; CDR2 reads SQIVND (reference sequence). The CDR3 spans 16 residues. The trim removed 5 bases at V and 4 bases at J, leaving 9 bases unmatched. In DNA, the CDR3 is TGTGCCAGTAGTTCTATTAGCGGGAGTACTTACAATGAGCAGTTCTTC. This codes for CASSSISGSTYNEQFF. Drawing the rest from reference TRBV19 and TRBJ2-1, the complete variable domain is DGGITQSPKYLFRKEGQNVTLSCEQNLNHDAMYWYRQDPGQGLRLIYYSQIVNDFQKGDIAEGYSVSREKKESFPLTVTSAQKNPTAFYLCASSSISGSTYNEQFFGPGTRLTVL.

The CDR3 region has the DNA TGTGCCAGCAGCCCCACACCAAGGACTAGCGGAGGACTAAGCTCCTACAATGAGCAGTTCTTC. As protein: CASSPTPRTSGGLSSYNEQFF. This chain connects TRBV9 to TRBJ2-1, with 10 positions matching TRBD2. Germline V gives CDR1 SGDLS, CDR2 YYNGEE. V lost 4 bases, J lost 0 bases, and 19 bases stayed unmatched. This CDR3 spans 21 amino acids.

This clone was found many times. The rearrangement joins TRBV19 to TRBJ2-7; D uncertain. The CDR3 contains 15 residues. The germline V gene has CDR1 LNHDA and CDR2 SQIVND (reference sequence). V dropped 6 bases and J dropped 0 bases, with 15 bases sitting between them. CDR3: CASSSRLPPSYEQYF. The CDR3 DNA is TGTGCCAGTAGCTCCCGACTTCCCCCCTCCTACGAGCAGTACTTC.

CDR3 protein: CASSLPRGTYEQYF. In DNA, the CDR3 is TGTGCCAGCAGTTTACCCCGAGGGACCTACGAGCAGTACTTC. This chain links TRBV28 with TRBJ2-7, with TRBD2 as a possible D gene (5 bases). The CDR3 extends over 14 amino acids. The V and J ends lost 2 bases and 2 bases respectively, with 10 bases between them. Germline lookup yields CDR1 MDHEN and CDR2 SYDVKM.

This clone was seen once. This chain uses TRBV5-1 with TRBJ1-1; perhaps TRBD1 as D (5 bases). Germline assignment: CDR1 SGHRS and CDR2 YFSETQ. V shed 0 bases and J shed 3 bases, with 9 bases lying between them. This CDR3 has 14 amino acids. The CDR3, as DNA: TGCGCCAGCAGCTTGGCGCAGGGTTACACTGAAGCTTTCTTT. Amino acid sequence: CASSLAQGYTEAFF.

The table lists this clone with a few counts. J is TRBJ1-2 and V is TRBV5-1; 8 bases agree with TRBD1. Germline CDR1 reads SGHRS; CDR2 reads YFSETQ. This CDR3 contains 13 residues. V gave up 7 bases and J gave up 1 base; unmatched junction bases: 3. This chain's CDR3 is CASAGGFNYGYTF. In DNA form, the CDR3 reads TGCGCCAGCGCAGGGGGCTTTAACTATGGCTACACCTTC. Full variable domain (missing parts from reference TRBV5-1 and TRBJ1-2): KAGVTQTPRYLIKTRGQQVTLSCSPISGHRSVSWYQQTPGQGLQFLFEYFSETQRNKGNFPGRFSGRQFSNSRSEMNVSTLELGDSALYLCASAGGFNYGYTFGSGTRLTVV.

The rearrangement links TRBV9 to TRBJ1-4, with 8 bases fitting TRBD1. CDR1 is SGDLS and CDR2 is YYNGEE in the germline V gene. The CDR3 is 15 amino acids. V lost 3 bases and J lost 7; bases outside the gene matches: 8. The CDR3 loop reads CASSEQGAQSEKLFF. Written as DNA, the CDR3 is TGTGCCAGCAGCGAGCAGGGGGCTCAGAGTGAAAAACTGTTTTTT.

The rearrangement uses TRBV19 and TRBJ1-4, with no clear D. CDR1 is LNHDA and CDR2 is SQIVND in the germline V gene (reference sequence). The CDR3 totals 15 residues. Trimming shortened V by 3 bases and J by 0 bases, and 8 bases separated the two germline ends. The CDR3 DNA is TGTGCCAGTAGTATTGGAGGTGCAACTAATGAAAAACTGTTTTTT. Translation: CASSIGGATNEKLFF.

This sequence joins TRBV28 and TRBJ2-7; the match to TRBD2 covers 9 bases. Germline CDR1 and CDR2: MDHEN and SYDVKM. The V and J ends lost 3 bases and 3 bases, in that order; junction bases with no gene match: 6. CDR3 length equals 15 residues. Written as DNA, the CDR3 is TGTGCCAGCAGTTTCAGGGGACTAGCAGGCTACGAGCAGTACTTC. This encodes CASSFRGLAGYEQYF.